The 2 T cell receptor beta chains below come from one sample, sequenced in a study of blood T cell repertoires in COVID-19. The data were produced by immunoSEQ multiplex PCR, yet TCRdb's version contains in-frame clones alone and is incomplete. The table records about 260,000 clones, 86% of them present only once. The sequenced material came from PBMCs or T cells enriched from blood (not recorded which). These TCRs come from a woman between 45 and 65 years old who had recovered from COVID-19.

The CDR3 loop is CASTINPLTGVSPLHF. As DNA, the CDR3 is TGTGCCAGCACCATTAACCCACTAACGGGGGTCTCACCCCTCCACTTT. J is TRBJ1-6 and V is TRBV7-2; D perhaps matches TRBD1 (5 bases). The germline V gene has CDR1 SGHTA and CDR2 FQGNSA. This CDR3 spans 16 amino acids. Trimming shortened V by 7 bases and J by 10 bases, and 23 bases separated the two germline ends.

This chain connects TRBV28 to TRBJ2-7, with 7 nucleotides matching TRBD1. The CDR3 extends over 14 amino acids. The V segment lost 6 bases and the J segment 1 base; nucleotides outside the gene matches: 6. The V gene's germline CDR1 is MDHEN and CDR2 SYDVKM. Written as DNA, the CDR3 is TGTGCCAGCAGATCAGGGGGAAGGTCCTACGAGCAGTACTTC. This translates into CASRSGGRSYEQYF.